The 7 T cell receptor beta chains below come from one sample, sequenced in a study of tumor-infiltrating lymphocytes in localized non-small cell lung cancer. Using immunoSEQ multiplex PCR, the repertoire was profiled, and TCRdb retains in-frame clones only, with some absent. The sample shows 5,500 to 8,000 clones, approximately 71% of them seen only once. Sequenced sample: lung tumor tissue. The receptor source for this set is a human donor with non-small cell lung cancer.

The chain is built from TRBV29-1 and TRBJ1-1; 9 bases agree with TRBD1. CDR1 and CDR2 from the germline V gene are SQVTM and ANQGSEA. The V gene end was trimmed by 4 bases and the J gene end by 2 bases; junction bases not matched to a gene: 2. This CDR3 region has 13 residues. CDR3 in DNA: TGCAGCGTTGGGACAGGGGCAAACACTGAAGCTTTCTTT. Translation gives CSVGTGANTEAFF.

This clone was found once. This chain links TRBV7-2 with TRBJ2-7, with 11 bases identical to TRBD1. This CDR3 spans 14 amino acids. The trim removed 3 bases at V and 5 bases at J, leaving 3 bases unmatched. Germline loops: CDR1 SGHTA, CDR2 FQGNSA. For the CDR3, the DNA is TGTGCCAGCAGCTTGGACAGGGGGCTCGACGAGCAGTACTTC. Protein: CASSLDRGLDEQYF.

The chain couples TRBV5-1 to TRBJ2-6; possible D gene TRBD2, 6 bases. Deletions cut 3 bases from V and 5 bases from J, with 21 bases between. CDR1 SGHRS and CDR2 YFSETQ come from the germline V gene. This CDR3 has 18 amino acids. The DNA of the CDR3 is TGCGCCAGCAGCTCCTCGGGACTCATGTTCTTTAGGGCCAACGTCCTGACTTTC. Its protein is CASSSSGLMFFRANVLTF.

The chain carries TRBV11-2 and TRBJ2-3; 8 positions agree with TRBD2. Germline CDR1 is SGHAT and CDR2 is FQNNGV. The ends lost 1 base at V and 2 bases at J; junction bases unmatched: 5. This CDR3 has 16 amino acids. The CDR3: CASSLGLAGTTDTQYF. CDR3 bases: TGTGCCAGCAGCTTAGGGCTAGCGGGCACCACAGATACGCAGTATTTT.

This chain joins TRBV28 and TRBJ1-6; tentative D call: TRBD1 (5 bases). The V gene's germline CDR1 is MDHEN and CDR2 SYDVKM. Trimming removed 6 bases at V and 9 bases at J, with 18 bases between. The CDR3 consists of 15 residues. CDR3 nucleotides: TGTGCCAGCAGAGAGGTGGCTCTTAGGGGTTCACCCCTCCACTTT. It encodes CASREVALRGSPLHF. The variable domain in full, completed from reference TRBV28 and TRBJ1-6, reads DVKVTQSSRYLVKRTGEKVFLECVQDMDHENMFWYRQDPGLGLRLIYFSYDVKMKEKGDIPEGYSVSREKKERFSLILESASTNQTSMYLCASREVALRGSPLHFGNGTRLTVT.

The chain links TRBV27 to TRBJ2-7; D might be TRBD1 (5 bases). V was cut by 5 bases and J by 4 bases, with 12 bases left in between. Germline V gene data show CDR1 as MNHEY and CDR2 as SMNVEV (reference sequence). This CDR3 has 13 residues. CDR3 sequence (DNA): TGTGCCAGCAGTCCAGGGATCTTTTACGAGCAGTACTTC. Its translation: CASSPGIFYEQYF.

The gene calls are TRBV5-6 and TRBJ2-5, with TRBD1 matching 9 bases. The J call may not be correct, given that the DNA end is closer to TRBJ2-7. CDR1 is SGHDT and CDR2 is YYEEEE in the germline V gene. The CDR3 has 15 residues. CDR3 bases: TGTGCCAGCAGCTTGCCGAGACAGGGGGTTTACGAGCAGTACTTC. It specifies CASSLPRQGVYEQYF.